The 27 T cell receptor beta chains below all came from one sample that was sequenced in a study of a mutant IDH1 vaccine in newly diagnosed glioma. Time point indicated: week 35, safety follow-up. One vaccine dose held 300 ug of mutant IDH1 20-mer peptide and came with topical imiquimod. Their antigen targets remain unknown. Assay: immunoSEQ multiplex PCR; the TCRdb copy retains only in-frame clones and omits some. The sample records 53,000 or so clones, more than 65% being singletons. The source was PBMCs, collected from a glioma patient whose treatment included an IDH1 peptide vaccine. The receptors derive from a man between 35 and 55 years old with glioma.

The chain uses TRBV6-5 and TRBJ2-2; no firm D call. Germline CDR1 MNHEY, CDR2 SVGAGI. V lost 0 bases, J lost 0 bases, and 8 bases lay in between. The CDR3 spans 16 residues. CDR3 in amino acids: CASSYSSSSNTGELFF. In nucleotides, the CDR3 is TGTGCCAGCAGTTACTCGAGCTCTTCGAACACCGGGGAGCTGTTTTTT.

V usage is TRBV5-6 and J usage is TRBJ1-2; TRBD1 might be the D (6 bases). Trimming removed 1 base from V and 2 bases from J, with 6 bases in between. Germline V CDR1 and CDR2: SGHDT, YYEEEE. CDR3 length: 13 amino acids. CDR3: CASSLQGNYGYTF. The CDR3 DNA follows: TGTGCCAGCAGCTTGCAGGGGAACTATGGCTACACCTTC.

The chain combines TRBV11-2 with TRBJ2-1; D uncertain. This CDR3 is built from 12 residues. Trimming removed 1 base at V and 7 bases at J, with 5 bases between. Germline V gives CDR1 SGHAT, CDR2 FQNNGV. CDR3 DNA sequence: TGTGCCAGCAGCTTAGTGGGGAATGAGCAGTTCTTC. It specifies CASSLVGNEQFF.

The CDR3 reads CASSLGHYEQYF. The CDR3 bases are TGTGCCAGCAGCTTGGGACACTACGAGCAGTACTTC. The V gene is TRBV6-6, the J gene TRBJ2-7; tentative D call: TRBD1 (6 bases). This CDR3 spans 12 amino acids. Between the trimmed V and J ends, which lost 6 bases and 3 bases, there was a span of 9 bases. CDR1 and CDR2 from the germline V gene are MNHNY and SVGAGI (reference sequence).

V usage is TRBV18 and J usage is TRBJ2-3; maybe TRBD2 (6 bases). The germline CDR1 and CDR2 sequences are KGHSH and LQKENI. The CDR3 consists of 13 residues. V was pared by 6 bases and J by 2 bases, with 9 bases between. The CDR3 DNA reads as TGTGCCAGCTCGAGGGGACTCACAGATACGCAGTATTTT. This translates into CASSRGLTDTQYF.

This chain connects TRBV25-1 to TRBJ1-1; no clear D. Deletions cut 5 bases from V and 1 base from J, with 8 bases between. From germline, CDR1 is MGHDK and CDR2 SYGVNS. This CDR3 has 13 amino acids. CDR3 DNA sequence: TGTGCCAGCAGTCGTCAGGAGAACACTGAAGCTTTCTTT. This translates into CASSRQENTEAFF.

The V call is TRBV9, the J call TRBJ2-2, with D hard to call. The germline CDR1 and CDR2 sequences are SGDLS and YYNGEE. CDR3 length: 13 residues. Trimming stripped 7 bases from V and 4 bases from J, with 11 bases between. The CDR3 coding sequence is TGTGCCAGCGGGGAAGGAGTCACCGGGGAGCTGTTTTTT. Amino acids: CASGEGVTGELFF.

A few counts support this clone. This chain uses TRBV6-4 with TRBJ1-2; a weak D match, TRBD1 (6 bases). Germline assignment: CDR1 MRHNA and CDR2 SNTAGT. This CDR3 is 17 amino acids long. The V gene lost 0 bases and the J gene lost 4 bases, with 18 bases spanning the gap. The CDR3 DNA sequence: TGTGCCAGCAGTGACTCAGGCAGGGGCTCTACCGCCTATGGCTACACCTTC. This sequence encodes CASSDSGRGSTAYGYTF.

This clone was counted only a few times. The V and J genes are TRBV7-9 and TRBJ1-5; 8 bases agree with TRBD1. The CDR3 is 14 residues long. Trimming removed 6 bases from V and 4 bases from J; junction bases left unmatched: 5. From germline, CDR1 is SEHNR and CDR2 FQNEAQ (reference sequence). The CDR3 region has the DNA TGTGCCAGCAGTGTAGACAGGGGTAATCAGCCCCAGCATTTT. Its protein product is CASSVDRGNQPQHF.

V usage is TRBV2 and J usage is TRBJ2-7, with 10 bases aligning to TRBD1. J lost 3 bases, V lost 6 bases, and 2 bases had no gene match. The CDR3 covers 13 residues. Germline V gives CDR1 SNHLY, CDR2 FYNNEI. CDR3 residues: CASRDRGYYEQYF. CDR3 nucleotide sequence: TGTGCCAGCAGGGACAGGGGGTACTACGAGCAGTACTTC.

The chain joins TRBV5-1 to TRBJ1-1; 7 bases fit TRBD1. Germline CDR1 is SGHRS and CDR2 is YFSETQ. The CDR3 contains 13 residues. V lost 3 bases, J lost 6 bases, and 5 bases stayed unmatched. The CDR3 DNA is TGCGCCAGCAGCTCCTGGACAGGCGCTGAAGCTTTCTTT. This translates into CASSSWTGAEAFF.

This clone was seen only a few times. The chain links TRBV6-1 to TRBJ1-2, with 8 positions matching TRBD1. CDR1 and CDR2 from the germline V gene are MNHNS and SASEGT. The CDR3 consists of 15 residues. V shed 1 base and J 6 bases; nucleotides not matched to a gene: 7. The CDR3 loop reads CASSEGQDRDDGYTF. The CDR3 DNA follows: TGTGCCAGCAGTGAAGGCCAGGACAGGGATGATGGCTACACCTTC.

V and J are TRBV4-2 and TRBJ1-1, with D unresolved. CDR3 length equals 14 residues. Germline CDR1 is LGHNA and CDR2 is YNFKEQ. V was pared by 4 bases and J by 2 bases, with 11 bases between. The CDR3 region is CASSRGVLNTEAFF. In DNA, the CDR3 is TGTGCCAGCAGCCGCGGGGTCCTAAACACTGAAGCTTTCTTT.

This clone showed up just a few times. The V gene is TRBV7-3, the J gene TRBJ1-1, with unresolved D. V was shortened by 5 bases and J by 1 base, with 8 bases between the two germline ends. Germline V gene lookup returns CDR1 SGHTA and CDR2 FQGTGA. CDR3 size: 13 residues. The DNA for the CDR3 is TGTGCCAGCAGCCCGAGTGGGAACACTGAAGCTTTCTTT. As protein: CASSPSGNTEAFF.

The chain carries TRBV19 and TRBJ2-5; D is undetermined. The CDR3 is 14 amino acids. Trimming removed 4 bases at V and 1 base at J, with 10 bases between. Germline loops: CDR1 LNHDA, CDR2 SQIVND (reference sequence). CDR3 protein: CASSSVWIQETQYF. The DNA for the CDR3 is TGTGCCAGTAGTAGCGTCTGGATCCAAGAGACCCAGTACTTC.

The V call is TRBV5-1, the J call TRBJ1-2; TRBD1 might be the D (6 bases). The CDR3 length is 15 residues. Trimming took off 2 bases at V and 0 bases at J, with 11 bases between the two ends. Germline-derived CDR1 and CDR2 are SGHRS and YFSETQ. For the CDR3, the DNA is TGCGCCAGCAGCTTATCCGGGACATCTAACTATGGCTACACCTTC. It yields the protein CASSLSGTSNYGYTF.

CDR3 DNA: TGCGCCAGCAGCTTTGCTAATTCACCCCTCCACTTT. Protein product: CASSFANSPLHF. The V and J genes are TRBV5-1 and TRBJ1-6; D remains unclear. The CDR3 length is 12 residues. Trimming removed 2 bases from V and 6 bases from J, with 3 bases in between. In germline, CDR1 is SGHRS, CDR2 YFSETQ.

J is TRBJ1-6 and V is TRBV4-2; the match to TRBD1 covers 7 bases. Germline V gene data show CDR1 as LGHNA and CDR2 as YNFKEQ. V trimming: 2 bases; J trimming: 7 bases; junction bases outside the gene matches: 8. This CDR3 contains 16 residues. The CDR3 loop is CASSQPRRQGNSPLHF. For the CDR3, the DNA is TGTGCCAGCAGCCAACCCCGCAGACAGGGAAATTCACCCCTCCACTTT.

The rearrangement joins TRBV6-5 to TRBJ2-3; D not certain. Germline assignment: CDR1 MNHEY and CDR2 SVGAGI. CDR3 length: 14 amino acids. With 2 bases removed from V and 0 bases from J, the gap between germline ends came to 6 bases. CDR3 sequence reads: CASSYRRSTDTQYF. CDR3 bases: TGTGCCAGCAGTTACAGACGGAGCACAGATACGCAGTATTTT.

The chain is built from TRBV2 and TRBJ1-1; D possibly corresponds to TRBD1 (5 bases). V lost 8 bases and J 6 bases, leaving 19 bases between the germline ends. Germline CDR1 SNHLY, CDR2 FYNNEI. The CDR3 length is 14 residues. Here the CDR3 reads CASPLRSGEAEAFF. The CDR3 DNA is TGTGCCAGCCCCTTGCGATCGGGGGAGGCTGAAGCTTTCTTT.

CDR3 in DNA: TGTGACCACAGGAGCTATTCACCCCTCCACTTT. Residues: CDHRSYSPLHF. The chain couples TRBV6-5 to TRBJ1-6; TRBD1 is a possible D gene (5 bases). This CDR3 contains 11 residues. Germline CDR1 MNHEY, CDR2 SVGAGI.

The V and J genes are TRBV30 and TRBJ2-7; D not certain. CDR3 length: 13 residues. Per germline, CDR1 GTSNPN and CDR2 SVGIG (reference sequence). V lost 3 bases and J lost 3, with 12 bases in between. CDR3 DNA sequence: TGTGCCTGGAGGATCCCTCCGGGCTACGAGCAGTACTTC. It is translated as CAWRIPPGYEQYF.

The CDR3 region has the DNA TGTGCCAGCAGCAAAGTCGAAGGCAGCACAGATACGCAGTATTTT. This encodes CASSKVEGSTDTQYF. The chain joins TRBV21-1 to TRBJ2-3. TRBV21-1 is tagged as a pseudogene. This CDR3 region has 15 residues.

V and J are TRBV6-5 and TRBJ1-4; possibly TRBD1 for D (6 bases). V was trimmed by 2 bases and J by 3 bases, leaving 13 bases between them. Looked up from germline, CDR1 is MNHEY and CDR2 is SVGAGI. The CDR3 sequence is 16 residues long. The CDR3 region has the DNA TGTGCCAGCAGTTACAACCCGGACAGACCTAATGAAAAACTGTTTTTT. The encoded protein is CASSYNPDRPNEKLFF.

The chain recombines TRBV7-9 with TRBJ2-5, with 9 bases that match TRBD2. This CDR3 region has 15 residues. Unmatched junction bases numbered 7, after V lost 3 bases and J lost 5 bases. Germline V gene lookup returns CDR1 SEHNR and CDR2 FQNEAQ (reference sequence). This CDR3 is CASSLSRSGGETQYF. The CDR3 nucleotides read TGTGCCAGCAGCTTGTCCCGTAGCGGGGGTGAGACCCAGTACTTC.

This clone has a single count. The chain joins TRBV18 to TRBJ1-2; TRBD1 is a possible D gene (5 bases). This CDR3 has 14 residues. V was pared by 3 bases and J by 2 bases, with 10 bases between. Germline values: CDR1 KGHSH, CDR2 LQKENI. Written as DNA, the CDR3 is TGTGCCAGCTCACCGGCTCGGGACAACTATGGCTACACCTTC. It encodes CASSPARDNYGYTF.

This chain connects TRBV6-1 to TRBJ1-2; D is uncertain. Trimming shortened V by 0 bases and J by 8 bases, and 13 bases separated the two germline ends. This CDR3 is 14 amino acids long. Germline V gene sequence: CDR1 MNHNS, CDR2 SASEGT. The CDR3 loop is CASSEAPGPEGYTF. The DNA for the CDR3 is TGTGCCAGCAGTGAAGCCCCTGGCCCTGAAGGCTACACCTTC.